Reported below is one TCR beta chain. One entry per CDR3 protein results from TCRdb running MiXCR on the 5' RACE reads. This sample has a few hundred thousand distinct CDR3 sequences, with around 9.6% found just once. The record originates from a study of identical twins. The V end was cut by 1 base, the J end by 4 bases, with 14 bases between. CDR1 SQVTM and CDR2 ANQGSEA come from the germline V gene. This CDR3 has 15 residues. These data were likewise used in another study, on yellow fever vaccine responses in identical twins.

Sequenced input: PBMCs. This sequence was found in a young woman in good health. The chain has TRBV29-1 and TRBJ2-1; either TRBD1 or TRBD2 may fit D (6 bases each). The CDR3 coding sequence is TGCAGCGTTGAAGCCCCCAAGGGGGGTTACAATGAGCAGTTCTTC. Encoded protein: CSVEAPKGGYNEQFF.